One TCR beta chain is described in this entry. This receptor's antigen is unknown. No base quality values were provided; no much bigger clone lies one nucleotide off. These data come from a study of blood T cell repertoires in COVID-19 (dated by TCRdb to the early 2020s). About the investigation overall: Collaborator samples came from the United States, Italy and Spain and covered acute and convalescent phases of COVID-19. The material from the prospective study consisted of cDNA or gDNA derived from T cells, B-cell-depleted T cells, or PBMCs. Deeply sampled blood TCRbeta repertoires from subjects exposed to, actively infected with, or recovered from COVID-19 were included in the dataset. A freely available public database, intended as a resource for researchers studying the immune response to SARS-CoV-2, is where the repertoires were released. The samples were drawn from the first 160 participants of the ongoing ImmuneRACE study and from under 1,500 subjects provided by 6 global collaborators. A de-identified subject ID, COVID-19 status, age in years and sex were almost always included in the sample metadata. Where available, HLA class I and class II types were taken from metadata supplied by the sample provider and were not determined by assay-based typing. What the research found in general, with its limitations: How much clinical and demographic metadata was included differed by source and by participant, and the metadata was provided uncurated.

Participants in the prospective study were aged roughly 18 to 100 years, lived in more than 20 United States geographic areas, and enrolled through a virtual design. Cohort assignment in the prospective study relied on participant-reported clinical history from a screening survey and a study questionnaire. In the prospective study, mobile phlebotomists collected whole blood, serum and a nasopharyngeal or oropharyngeal swab from each participant. Over a roughly 2-month period, participants in the prospective study had the option of providing additional blood draws and questionnaires. Prospective study blood samples were shipped either frozen or at room temperature before DNA extraction. The immunoSEQ Assay, a bias-controlled multiplex PCR, was used to amplify TCRbeta CDR3 regions from genomic DNA. Per the source publication's procedure: Within the assay, amplification of reference gene primers was used to estimate how many nucleated cells each sample contained. Sequence reads were collapsed and filtered to measure the absolute abundance of every unique TCRbeta CDR3 rearrangement. Productive Simpson clonality was computed per sample as the square root of Simpson's diversity index over productive rearrangements. In its TCRdb copy, this immuneACCESS table keeps in-frame sequences only and misses some clones. Where compared with another copy, unresolved V genes explain less than half of these, and the others have no known cause. V, J and clone size are taken as reported in that table, and D and trimming were inferred from the DNA itself. The sample contains approximately 200,000 clones, 85% to 90% of them found a single time. The ten largest clonotypes hold around 2% of the sample.

V is pruned by 2 bases and J by 8 bases, leaving 6 bases of the junction without a gene match. CDR1 and CDR2 were assigned from the germline V gene as KGHSY and FQNENV. Including the terminal cysteine and phenylalanine, the CDR3 comprises 15 residues. Only the CDR3 DNA is retained, 45 bases long and in frame from the first base. This clonotype was obtained from a woman in her forties with acute COVID-19. The sample taken for sequencing was PBMCs or T cells enriched from blood (not recorded which). The chain was built from TRBV16 and TRBJ2-1, with 10 bases aligning to TRBD1. CDR3 region: CASSQPGQGYDEQFF. The nucleotides read TGTGCCAGCAGCCAACCGGGACAGGGGTACGATGAGCAGTTCTTC.